This passage covers 5 T cell receptor beta chains from one sample sequenced in a study of T cells after posttransplantation cyclophosphamide. Busulfan-fludarabine conditioning, marrow transplant, and cyclophosphamide on days +3 and +4 were administered. TCRdb's table, derived via immunoSEQ multiplex PCR, lists solely in-frame clones and lacks some. The sample has roughly 11,000 clones, 85% to 95% seen once; the top ten hold more than 3%. The sample consisted of PBMCs, taken after allogeneic stem cell transplant with posttransplant cyclophosphamide. The source of these receptors is a female patient younger than 45 who received an allogeneic stem cell transplant from an unrelated donor, was CMV-positive, and had no GVHD. Some T cells may arise from the graft donor.

The chain uses TRBV28 and TRBJ1-1; no clear D. Between the trimmed V and J ends, which lost 5 bases and 10 bases, there was a span of 11 bases. In germline, CDR1 is MDHEN, CDR2 SYDVKM. This CDR3 has 11 amino acids. Written as DNA, the CDR3 is TGTGCCAGCAGTCCCAGGAGGGCAGCTTTCTTT. It is translated as CASSPRRAAFF.

This rearrangement joins TRBV5-1 to TRBJ2-3; maybe TRBD1 (6 bases). The germline CDR1 and CDR2 sequences are SGHRS and YFSETQ. V lost 2 bases to trimming and J lost 0 bases, with 7 bases between them. The CDR3 spans 14 residues. The CDR3 nucleotides are TGCGCCAGCAGCTTCAGGGGTAGCACAGATACGCAGTATTTT. This translates into CASSFRGSTDTQYF.

The rearrangement links TRBV6-1 to TRBJ1-6; unclear D gene. There are 12 residues in the CDR3. V lost 7 bases and J lost 8, with 9 bases in between. The germline V gene encodes CDR1 MNHNS and CDR2 SASEGT. The CDR3 nucleotides are TGTGCCAGCATTGAGGCTCATTCACCCCTCCACTTT. The encoded protein is CASIEAHSPLHF.

The chain carries TRBV18 and TRBJ2-3, with a weak D call TRBD1 (5 bases). This CDR3 has 17 residues. Germline CDR1 and CDR2: KGHSH and LQKENI. The V and J ends lost 0 bases and 3 bases respectively, with 16 bases between them. The CDR3 region has the DNA TGTGCCAGCTCACCACCATCTGTGGCGCAGGGTACAGATACGCAGTATTTT. It codes for CASSPPSVAQGTDTQYF.

The rearrangement links TRBV7-2 to TRBJ2-3; 7 nucleotides line up with TRBD1. With 2 bases clipped from V and 2 bases from J, the junction kept 4 bases outside the gene matches. Germline V gene lookup returns CDR1 SGHTA and CDR2 FQGNSA. The CDR3 runs to 15 residues. The CDR3 nucleotides read TGTGCCAGCAGCTTATGGGACAGAAACACAGATACGCAGTATTTT. Its translation is CASSLWDRNTDTQYF.